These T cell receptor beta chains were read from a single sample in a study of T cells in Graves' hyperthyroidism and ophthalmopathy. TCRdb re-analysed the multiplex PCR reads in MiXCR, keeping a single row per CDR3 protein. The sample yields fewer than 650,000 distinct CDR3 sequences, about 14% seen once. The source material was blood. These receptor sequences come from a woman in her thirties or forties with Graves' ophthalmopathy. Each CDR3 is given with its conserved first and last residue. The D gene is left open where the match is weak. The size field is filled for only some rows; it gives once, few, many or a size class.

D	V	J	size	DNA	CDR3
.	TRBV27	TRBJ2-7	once	TGTGCCAGCAGTTACATTCCAGAGGGCTTGCTGTACTTC	CASSYIPEGLLYF
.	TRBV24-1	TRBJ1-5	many	TGTGCCACCAGTGATCGCAGGGGAGGGCAGCCCCAGCATTTT	CATSDRRGGQPQHF
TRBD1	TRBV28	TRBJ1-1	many	TGTGCCAGCAGAAGACCTAGGGGGCTTGGAGCTTTCTTT	CASRRPRGLGAFF
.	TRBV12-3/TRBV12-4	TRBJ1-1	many	TGTGCCAGCAGTTTAACCAGCCTGAACACTGAAGCTTTCTTT	CASSLTSLNTEAFF
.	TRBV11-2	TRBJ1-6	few	TGTGCCAGCAGCCTGCAGTATAGGGGTAATTCACCCCTCCACTTT	CASSLQYRGNSPLHF
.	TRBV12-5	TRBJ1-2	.	TGTGCTAGTGGCGAACGCGACAGAGGATCCTATGGCTACACCTTC	CASGERDRGSYGYTF
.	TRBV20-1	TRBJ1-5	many	TGCAGTGCTAGAGATTGGACAGTCCATAGCAATCAGCCCCAGCATTTT	CSARDWTVHSNQPQHF
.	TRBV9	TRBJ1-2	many	TGTGCCAGCAGCGTAGCAGTAGACTATGGCTACACCTTC	CASSVAVDYGYTF
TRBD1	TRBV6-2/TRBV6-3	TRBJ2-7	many	TGTGCCAGCAGTTGGACAGGAGCCTACGAGCAGTACTTC	CASSWTGAYEQYF
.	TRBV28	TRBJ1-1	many	TGTGCCAGCAGTTTTGGTGGTCGGAGCACTGAAGCTTTCTTT	CASSFGGRSTEAFF
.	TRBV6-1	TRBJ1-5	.	TGTGCCAGCAGTCAACCACTTGGGGGGGATCAGCCCCAGCATTTT	CASSQPLGGDQPQHF
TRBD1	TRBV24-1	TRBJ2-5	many	TGTGCCACCAGTGATTTTTCGACAGGGGTAGAGACCCAGTACTTC	CATSDFSTGVETQYF
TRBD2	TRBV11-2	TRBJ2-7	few	TGTGCCAGCAGCCTACTGACTAGCAGTGTAGGCGAGCAGTACTTC	CASSLLTSSVGEQYF
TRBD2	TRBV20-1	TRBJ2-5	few	TGCAGTGCCGGCCTACTAGCGGGTAACGAGGAGACCCAGTACTTC	CSAGLLAGNEETQYF
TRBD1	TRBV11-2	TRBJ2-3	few	TGTGCCAGCAGCTCCGGACAGGGCGGCACAGATACGCAGTATTTT	CASSSGQGGTDTQYF
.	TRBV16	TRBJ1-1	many	TGTGCCAGCAGCCAAAATAGGAACACTGAAGCTTTCTTT	CASSQNRNTEAFF
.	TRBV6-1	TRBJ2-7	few	TGTGCCAGCGGGGACATGGAGCAGTACTTC	CASGDMEQYF